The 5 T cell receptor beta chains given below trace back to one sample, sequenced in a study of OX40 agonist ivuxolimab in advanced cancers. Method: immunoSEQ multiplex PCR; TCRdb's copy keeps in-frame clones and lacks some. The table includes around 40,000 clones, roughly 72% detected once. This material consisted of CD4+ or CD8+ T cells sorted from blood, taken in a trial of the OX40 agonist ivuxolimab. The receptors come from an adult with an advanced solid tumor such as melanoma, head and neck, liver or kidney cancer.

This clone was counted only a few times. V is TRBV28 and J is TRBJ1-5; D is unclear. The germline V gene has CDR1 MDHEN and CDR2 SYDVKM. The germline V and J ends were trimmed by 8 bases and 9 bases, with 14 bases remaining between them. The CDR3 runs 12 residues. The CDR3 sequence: CASETRYRPQHF. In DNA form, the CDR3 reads TGTGCCAGCGAGACACGATATCGGCCCCAGCATTTT.

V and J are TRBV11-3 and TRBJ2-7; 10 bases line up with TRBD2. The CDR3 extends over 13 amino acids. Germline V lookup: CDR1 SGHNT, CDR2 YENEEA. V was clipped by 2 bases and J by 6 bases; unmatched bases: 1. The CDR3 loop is CASSLSGGAEQYF. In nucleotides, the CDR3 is TGTGCCAGCAGCTTAAGCGGGGGGGCCGAGCAGTACTTC.

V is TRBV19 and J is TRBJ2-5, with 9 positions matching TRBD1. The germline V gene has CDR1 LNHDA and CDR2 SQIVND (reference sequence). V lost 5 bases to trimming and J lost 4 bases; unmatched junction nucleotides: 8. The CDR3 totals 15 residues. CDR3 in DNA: TGTGCCAGTAGTCGCGCCATGGGACAGGGAGAGACCCAGTACTTC. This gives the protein CASSRAMGQGETQYF. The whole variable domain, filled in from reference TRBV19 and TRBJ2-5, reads DGGITQSPKYLFRKEGQNVTLSCEQNLNHDAMYWYRQDPGQGLRLIYYSQIVNDFQKGDIAEGYSVSREKKESFPLTVTSAQKNPTAFYLCASSRAMGQGETQYFGPGTRLLVL.

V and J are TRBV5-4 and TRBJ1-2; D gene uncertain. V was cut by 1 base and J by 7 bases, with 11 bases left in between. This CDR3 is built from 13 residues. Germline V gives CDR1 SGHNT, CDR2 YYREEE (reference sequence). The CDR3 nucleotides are TGTGCCAGCAGCTTGTTGGGCCTCCCTGGCTACACCTTC. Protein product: CASSLLGLPGYTF.

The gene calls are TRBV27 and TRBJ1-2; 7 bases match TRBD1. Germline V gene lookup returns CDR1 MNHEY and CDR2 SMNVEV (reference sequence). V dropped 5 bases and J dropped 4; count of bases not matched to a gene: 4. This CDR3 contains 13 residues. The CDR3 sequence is CASSRTGGYGYTF. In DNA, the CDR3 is TGTGCCAGCAGTCGGACAGGCGGCTATGGCTACACCTTC.